What follows is one T cell receptor beta chain and its context. The antigen is unknown. This entry belongs to a study of cytomegalovirus exposure and HLA in healthy donors. CDR1 is SGHAT and CDR2 is FQNNGV in the germline V gene. The V end lost 4 bases, the J end lost 3 bases, and 10 bases lay between the germline ends. The CDR3 sequence is 14 residues long. PCR involved 60 Vbeta and 13 Jbeta primers. Only in-frame clones appear in the TCRdb table, and some are missing; sequencing was by immunoSEQ multiplex PCR. This table lists tens of thousands of clones. Study-level results: Researchers had no immune exposure information except CMV serostatus available. Researchers reported in a later analysis that a missense DCLRE1C variant was tied to TCR beta V- and J-gene trimming. Presence/absence analyses assumed roughly uniform sequencing depth across donors, which may not hold.

The sample taken for sequencing was PBMCs. V and J are TRBV11-2 and TRBJ2-4; perhaps TRBD2 as D (6 bases). This TCR derives from a woman between 35 and 50 years old in good health and CMV-seronegative. The CDR3 here is CASSSMRDKNIQYF. As DNA, the CDR3 is TGTGCCAGCAGCTCGATGCGGGACAAAAACATTCAGTACTTC. The variable domain in full, with the rest retrieved from reference TRBV11-2 and TRBJ2-4, is EAGVAQSPRYKIIEKRQSVAFWCNPISGHATLYWYQQILGQGPKLLIQFQNNGVVDDSQLPKDRFSAERLKGVDSTLKIQPAKLEDSAVYLCASSSMRDKNIQYFGAGTRLSVL.